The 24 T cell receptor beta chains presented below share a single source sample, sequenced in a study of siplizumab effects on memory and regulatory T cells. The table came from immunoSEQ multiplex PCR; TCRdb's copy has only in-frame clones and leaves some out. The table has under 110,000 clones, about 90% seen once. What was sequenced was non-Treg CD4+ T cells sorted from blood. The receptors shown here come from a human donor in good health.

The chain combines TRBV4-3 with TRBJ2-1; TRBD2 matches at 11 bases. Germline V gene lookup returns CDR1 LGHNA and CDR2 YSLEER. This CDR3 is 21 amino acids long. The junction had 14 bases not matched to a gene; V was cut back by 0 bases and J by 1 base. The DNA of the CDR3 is TGCGCCAGCAGCCAAGATCCCTGGGTAGCGGGAGGGCCAAGGTCCTACAATGAGCAGTTCTTC. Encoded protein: CASSQDPWVAGGPRSYNEQFF.

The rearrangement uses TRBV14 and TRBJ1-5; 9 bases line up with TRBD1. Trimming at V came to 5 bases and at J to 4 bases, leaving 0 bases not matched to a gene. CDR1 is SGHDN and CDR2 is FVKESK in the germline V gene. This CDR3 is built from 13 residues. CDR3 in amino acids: CASSGQGNQPQHF. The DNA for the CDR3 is TGTGCCAGCAGCGGACAGGGGAATCAGCCCCAGCATTTT.

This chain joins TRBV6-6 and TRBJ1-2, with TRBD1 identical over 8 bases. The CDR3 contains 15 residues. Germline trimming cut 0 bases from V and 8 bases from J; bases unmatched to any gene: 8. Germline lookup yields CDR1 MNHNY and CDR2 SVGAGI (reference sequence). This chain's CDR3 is CASSYSGDRPRGYTF. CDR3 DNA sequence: TGTGCCAGCAGTTACTCGGGGGACAGGCCCAGAGGCTACACCTTC.

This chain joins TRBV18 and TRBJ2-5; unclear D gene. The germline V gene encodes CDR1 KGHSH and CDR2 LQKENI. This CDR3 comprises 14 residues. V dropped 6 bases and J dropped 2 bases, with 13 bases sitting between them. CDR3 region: CASSYSLGQETQYF. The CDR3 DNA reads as TGTGCCAGCTCCTACTCCCTGGGGCAAGAGACCCAGTACTTC. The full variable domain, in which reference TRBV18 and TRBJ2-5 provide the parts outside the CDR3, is NAGVMQNPRHLVRRRGQEARLRCSPMKGHSHVYWYRQLPEEGLKFMVYLQKENIIDESGMPKERFSAEFPKEGPSILRIQQVVRGDSAAYFCASSYSLGQETQYFGPGTRLLVL.

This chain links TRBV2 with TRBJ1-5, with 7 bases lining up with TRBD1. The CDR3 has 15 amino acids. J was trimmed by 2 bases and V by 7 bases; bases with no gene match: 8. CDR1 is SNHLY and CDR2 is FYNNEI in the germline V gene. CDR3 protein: CASIGGRGRNQPQHF. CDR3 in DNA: TGTGCCAGCATAGGGGGCAGAGGCCGCAATCAGCCCCAGCATTTT. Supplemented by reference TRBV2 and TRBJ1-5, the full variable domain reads EPEVTQTPSHQVTQMGQEVILRCVPISNHLYFYWYRQILGQKVEFLVSFYNNEISEKSEIFDDQFSVERPDGSNFTLKIRSTKLEDSAMYFCASIGGRGRNQPQHFGDGTRLSIL.

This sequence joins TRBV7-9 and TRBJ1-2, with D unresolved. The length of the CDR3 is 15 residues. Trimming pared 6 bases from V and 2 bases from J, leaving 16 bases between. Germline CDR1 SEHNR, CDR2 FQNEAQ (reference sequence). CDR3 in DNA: TGTGCCAGCAGGGATCGGGCTGATATCAACTATGGCTACACCTTC. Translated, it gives CASRDRADINYGYTF.

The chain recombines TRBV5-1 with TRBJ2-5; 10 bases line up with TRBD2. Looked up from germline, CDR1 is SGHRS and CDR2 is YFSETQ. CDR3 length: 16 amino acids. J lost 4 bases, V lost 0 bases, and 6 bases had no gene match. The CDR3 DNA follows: TGCGCCAGCAGCTTGGTCTCTAGCGGGAGCCGAGAGACCCAGTACTTC. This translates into CASSLVSSGSRETQYF. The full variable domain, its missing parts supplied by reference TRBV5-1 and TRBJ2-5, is KAGVTQTPRYLIKTRGQQVTLSCSPISGHRSVSWYQQTPGQGLQFLFEYFSETQRNKGNFPGRFSGRQFSNSRSEMNVSTLELGDSALYLCASSLVSSGSRETQYFGPGTRLLVL.

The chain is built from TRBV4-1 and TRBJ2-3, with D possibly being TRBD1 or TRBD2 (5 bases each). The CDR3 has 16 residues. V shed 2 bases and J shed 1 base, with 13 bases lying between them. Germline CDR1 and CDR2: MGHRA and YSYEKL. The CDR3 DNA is TGCGCCAGCAGCCAAATGGGGCAGGGAGGCACAGATACGCAGTATTTT. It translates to CASSQMGQGGTDTQYF.

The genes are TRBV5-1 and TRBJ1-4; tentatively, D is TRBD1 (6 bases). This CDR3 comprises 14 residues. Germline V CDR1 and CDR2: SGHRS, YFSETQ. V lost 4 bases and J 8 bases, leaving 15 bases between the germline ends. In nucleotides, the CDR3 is TGCGCCAGCAGCCCTACAGGGTTCAAGGAAAAACTGTTTTTT. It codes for CASSPTGFKEKLFF.

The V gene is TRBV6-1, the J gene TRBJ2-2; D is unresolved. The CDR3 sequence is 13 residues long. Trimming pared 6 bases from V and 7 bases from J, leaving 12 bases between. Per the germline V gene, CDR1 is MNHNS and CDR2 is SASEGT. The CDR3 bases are TGTGCCAGCAGCTTACGATGGGGCGGGGAGCTGTTTTTT. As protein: CASSLRWGGELFF.

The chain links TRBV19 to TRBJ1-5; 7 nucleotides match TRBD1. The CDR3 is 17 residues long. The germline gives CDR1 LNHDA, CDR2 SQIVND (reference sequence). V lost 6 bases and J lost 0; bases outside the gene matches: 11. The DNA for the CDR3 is TGTGCCAGTAGCCGCACCGGGACAGAAAATAGCAATCAGCCCCAGCATTTT. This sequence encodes CASSRTGTENSNQPQHF.

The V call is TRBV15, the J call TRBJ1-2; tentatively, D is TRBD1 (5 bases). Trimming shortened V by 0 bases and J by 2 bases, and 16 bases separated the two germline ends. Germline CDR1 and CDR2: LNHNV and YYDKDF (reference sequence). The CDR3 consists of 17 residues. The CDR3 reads CATSRDYSGGGNYGYTF. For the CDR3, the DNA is TGTGCCACCAGCAGAGATTATAGTGGGGGAGGGAACTATGGCTACACCTTC.

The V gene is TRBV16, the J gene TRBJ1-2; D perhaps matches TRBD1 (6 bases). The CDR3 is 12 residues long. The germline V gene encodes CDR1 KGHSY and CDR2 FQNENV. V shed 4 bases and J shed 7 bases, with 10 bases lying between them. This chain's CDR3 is CASSLNRAGYTF. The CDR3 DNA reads TGTGCCAGCAGCCTGAACAGGGCTGGCTACACCTTC.

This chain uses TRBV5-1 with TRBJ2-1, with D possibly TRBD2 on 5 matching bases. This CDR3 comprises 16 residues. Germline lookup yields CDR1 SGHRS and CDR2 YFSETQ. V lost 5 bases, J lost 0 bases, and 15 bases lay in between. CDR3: CASRRTSASSYNEQFF. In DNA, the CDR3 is TGCGCCAGCAGACGTACTAGTGCAAGCTCCTACAATGAGCAGTTCTTC. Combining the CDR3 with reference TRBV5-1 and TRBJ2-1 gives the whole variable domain KAGVTQTPRYLIKTRGQQVTLSCSPISGHRSVSWYQQTPGQGLQFLFEYFSETQRNKGNFPGRFSGRQFSNSRSEMNVSTLELGDSALYLCASRRTSASSYNEQFFGPGTRLTVL.

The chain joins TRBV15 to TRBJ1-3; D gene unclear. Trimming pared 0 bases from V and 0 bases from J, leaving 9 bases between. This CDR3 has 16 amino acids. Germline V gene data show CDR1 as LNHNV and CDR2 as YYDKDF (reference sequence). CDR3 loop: CATSRDAGYSGNTIYF. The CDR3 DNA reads TGTGCCACCAGCAGAGATGCGGGGTACTCTGGAAACACCATATATTTT.

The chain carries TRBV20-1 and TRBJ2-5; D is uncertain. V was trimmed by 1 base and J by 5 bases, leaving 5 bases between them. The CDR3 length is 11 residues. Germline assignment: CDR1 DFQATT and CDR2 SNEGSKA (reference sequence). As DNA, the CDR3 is TGCAGTGCTAGAGTGGTTGAGACCCAGTACTTC. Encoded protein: CSARVVETQYF.

CDR3 in DNA: TGTGCCAGCAGCCTGGGGTATAGTGAGCAGTTCTTC. It is translated as CASSLGYSEQFF. This chain joins TRBV7-3 and TRBJ2-1, with no clear D. Trimming took off 5 bases at V and 9 bases at J, with 11 bases between the two ends. The CDR3 is made up of 12 amino acids. CDR1 and CDR2 (germline): SGHTA, FQGTGA.

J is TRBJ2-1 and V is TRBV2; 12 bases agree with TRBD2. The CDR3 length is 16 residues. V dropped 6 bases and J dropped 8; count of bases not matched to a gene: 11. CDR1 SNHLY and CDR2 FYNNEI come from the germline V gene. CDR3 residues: CASSRLAGVNGDEQFF. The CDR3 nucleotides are TGTGCCAGCAGCAGACTAGCGGGAGTGAATGGCGATGAGCAGTTCTTC.

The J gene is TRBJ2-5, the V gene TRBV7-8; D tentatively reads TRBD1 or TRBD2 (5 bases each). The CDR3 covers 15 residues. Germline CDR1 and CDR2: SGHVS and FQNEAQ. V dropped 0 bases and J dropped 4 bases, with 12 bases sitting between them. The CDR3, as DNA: TGTGCCAGCAGCTTAGCGCAGGGAGTGGTAGAGACCCAGTACTTC. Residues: CASSLAQGVVETQYF.

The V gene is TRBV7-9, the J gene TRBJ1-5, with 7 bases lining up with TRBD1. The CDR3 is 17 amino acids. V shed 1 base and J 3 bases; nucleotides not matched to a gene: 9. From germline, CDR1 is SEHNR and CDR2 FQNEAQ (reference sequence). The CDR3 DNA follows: TGTGCCAGCAGCTTAGATCTGGGAGGGGGCGCCAATCAGCCCCAGCATTTT. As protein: CASSLDLGGGANQPQHF.

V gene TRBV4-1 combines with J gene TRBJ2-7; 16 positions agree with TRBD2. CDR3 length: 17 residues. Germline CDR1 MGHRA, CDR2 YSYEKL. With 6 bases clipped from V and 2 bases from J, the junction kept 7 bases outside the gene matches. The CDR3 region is CASSQSGTSGRAYEQYF. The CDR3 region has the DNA TGCGCCAGCAGTCAGTCCGGGACTAGCGGGAGGGCCTACGAGCAGTACTTC.

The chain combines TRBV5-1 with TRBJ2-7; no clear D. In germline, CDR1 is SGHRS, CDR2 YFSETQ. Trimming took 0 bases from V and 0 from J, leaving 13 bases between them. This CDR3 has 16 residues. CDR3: CASSLASGPPSYEQYF. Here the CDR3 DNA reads TGCGCCAGCAGCTTGGCATCTGGACCTCCCTCCTACGAGCAGTACTTC.

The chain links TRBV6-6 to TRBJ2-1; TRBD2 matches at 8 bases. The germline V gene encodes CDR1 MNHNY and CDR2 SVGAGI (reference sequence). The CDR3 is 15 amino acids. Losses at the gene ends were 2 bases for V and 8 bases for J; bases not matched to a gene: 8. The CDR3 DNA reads TGTGCCAGCAGTTACCAAGCGGGAGTGGTGGATGAGCAGTTCTTC. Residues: CASSYQAGVVDEQFF.

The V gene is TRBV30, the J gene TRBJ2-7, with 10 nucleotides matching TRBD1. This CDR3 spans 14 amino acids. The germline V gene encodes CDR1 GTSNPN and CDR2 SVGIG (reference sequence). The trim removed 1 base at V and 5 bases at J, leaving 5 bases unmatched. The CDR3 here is CAWSAGTGVHEQYF. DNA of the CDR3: TGTGCCTGGAGTGCCGGGACAGGGGTCCACGAGCAGTACTTC.